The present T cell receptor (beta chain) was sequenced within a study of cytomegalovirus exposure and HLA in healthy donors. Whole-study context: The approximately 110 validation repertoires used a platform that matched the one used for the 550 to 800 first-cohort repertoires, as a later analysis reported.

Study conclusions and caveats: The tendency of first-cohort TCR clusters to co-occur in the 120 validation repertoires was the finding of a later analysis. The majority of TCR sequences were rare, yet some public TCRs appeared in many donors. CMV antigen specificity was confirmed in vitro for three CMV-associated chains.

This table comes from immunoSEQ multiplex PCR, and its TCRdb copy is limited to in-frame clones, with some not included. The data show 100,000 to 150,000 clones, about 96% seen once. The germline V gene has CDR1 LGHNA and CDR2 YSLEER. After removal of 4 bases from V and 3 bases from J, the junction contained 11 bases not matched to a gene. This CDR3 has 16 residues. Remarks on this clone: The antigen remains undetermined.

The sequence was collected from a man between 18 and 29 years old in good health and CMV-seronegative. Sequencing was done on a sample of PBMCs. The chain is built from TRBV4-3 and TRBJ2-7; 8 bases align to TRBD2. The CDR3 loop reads CASSLSLGREDYEQYF. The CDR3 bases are TGCGCCAGCAGCCTCTCTTTGGGGCGGGAGGACTACGAGCAGTACTTC.